This T cell receptor (beta chain) came from a study of tumor and adjacent non-tumor tissue in lung cancer. The template was RNA from unsorted bulk tissue. A modified ARM-PCR protocol with three rounds of nested PCR amplified TCRbeta. MiXCR, applied by TCRdb to the multiplex PCR reads, yields one record per CDR3 protein. In the table there are about 70,000 distinct CDR3 sequences, more than 70% of which are singletons. In the case of this clonotype: Antigen unknown. This CDR3 is missing its conserved last phenylalanine or tryptophan, likely due to a read error.

Looked up from germline, CDR1 is MDHEN and CDR2 is SYDVKM. The length of the CDR3 is 15 residues. General study findings and limits: Tumor repertoires had a smaller top 100 clone share than normal lung. Significantly higher TCR diversity was found in tumor than normal lung. Shorter survival was associated with higher TCR diversity in tumors.

The sequencing input was lung tumor tissue. The TCR was taken from a man between 60 and 75 years old with non-small cell lung cancer. The rearrangement joins TRBV28 to TRBJ2-4, with D maybe TRBD2 (5 bases). The CDR3 DNA is TGTGTCACCGGCGGCCGGACTGGAGCCAAAAACATTCAGTACATC. It codes for CVTGGRTGAKNIQYI.